This TCR beta chain was retrieved from a study of prognosis after radiotherapy for stage I lung cancer. The study's findings and limits: The authors reported that TRBV and TRBJ gene usage differed between patients with and without metastases. Samples before stereotactic body radiation therapy had more unique TCR clones (median around 10,000 versus 6,900).

It was by two-round multiplex PCR that TCR beta CDR3 was amplified from genomic DNA. Specific primers for each TRBV and TRBJ gene were what first-round PCR used. TCRdb processed the multiplex PCR reads anew with MiXCR; each CDR3 protein has one entry. The data contain over 20,000 distinct CDR3 sequences, 35% to 45% of them singletons. A word on this clonotype: The antigen is undetermined.

The CDR3 loop spans 14 amino acids. The germline CDR1 and CDR2 sequences are MNHEY and SVGAGI. The trim removed 4 bases at V and 3 bases at J, leaving 5 bases unmatched. Sample: PBMCs, taken before or after stereotactic body radiation therapy (not recorded which). The J gene is TRBJ2-7, the V gene TRBV6-5, with 8 bases identical to TRBD2. The clonotype was recovered from a donor over 45 with non-small cell lung cancer. CDR3 bases: TGTGCCAGCAGTTCTCCGGGAGGGGACTACGAGCAGTACTTC. This gives the protein CASSSPGGDYEQYF.